The following is a T cell receptor (beta chain) sequence with its context. In the original processing: From reference gene primer amplification, estimates of nucleated cell counts were derived. TCRdb's table, derived via immunoSEQ multiplex PCR, lists solely in-frame clones and lacks some. That table supplies the V and J calls and clone size; D and trimming were determined from the DNA. The sample records a few hundred thousand clones, about 87% being singletons. The data derive from a study of blood T cell repertoires in COVID-19. About the research overall: Some COVID-19 samples were acute and others convalescent; all came from the United States, Italy and Spain. In each case, the material was cDNA or gDNA derived from T cells, B-cell-depleted T cells, or PBMCs.

Trimming took 7 bases from V and 1 from J; bases not matched to a gene: 9. Germline CDR1 KGHDR, CDR2 SFDVKD. The CDR3 totals 15 residues. The chain is built from TRBV24-1 and TRBJ2-7, with 7 bases matching TRBD1. The sample taken for sequencing was peripheral blood. This sequence originates from a woman in her 50s with COVID-19, enrolled during active disease. The CDR3 coding sequence is TGTGCCACCAGCCCAGGACAGGTCGGATCCTACGAGCAGTACTTC. This translates into CATSPGQVGSYEQYF.